One and the same sample provided the 16 T cell receptor beta chains below, sequenced in a study of naive and memory T cell subsets. Treatment described: skin biopsy from PPD injection site in Mantoux-positive individual. An oligonucleotide containing a UMI was ligated to the 3' end of TCR cDNA. Four PCR rounds used nested alpha and beta constant region primers plus the SP2 primer. TCRdb passed the UMI-ligation and nested PCR reads through MiXCR, listing each CDR3 protein once. The table records tens of thousands of distinct CDR3 sequences, about 7.4% of them present only once. The specimen was skin, collected from a tuberculin skin test site. Receptors originate from an adult in good health.

This clonotype came up many times. The gene calls are TRBV7-8 and TRBJ2-2; D gene ambiguous. With 5 bases removed from V and 9 bases from J, the gap between germline ends came to 16 bases. CDR1 is SGHVS, CDR2 FQNEAQ, per germline. CDR3 size: 14 residues. DNA of the CDR3: TGTGCCAGCAGCGCGGACCCGCGAACAAGGGAGCTGTTTTTT. Encoded protein: CASSADPRTRELFF.

Comments on this clonotype: Since a much larger clone is just one base distant, this may be a read error. The CDR3 does not close with the conserved phenylalanine or tryptophan, likely indicating a read error. The chain joins TRBV6-6 to TRBJ2-3; 7 bases align to TRBD1. Germline-derived CDR1 and CDR2 are MNHNY and SVGAGI (reference sequence). The junction had 0 bases not matched to a gene; V was cut back by 8 bases and J by 1 base. CDR3 length equals 12 residues. The CDR3 reads CASDRGTDTQYL. The CDR3 DNA is TGTGCCAGCGACAGGGGCACAGATACGCAGTATTTA.

The table lists this clonotype with many counts. The chain joins TRBV5-1 to TRBJ2-1; 7 nucleotides match TRBD1. V gave up 0 bases and J gave up 7 bases; unmatched junction bases: 13. The germline gives CDR1 SGHRS, CDR2 YFSETQ. The CDR3 runs to 17 residues. The CDR3 protein is CASSLGGLGGRGNEQFF. The CDR3, as DNA: TGCGCCAGCAGCTTGGGAGGTTTAGGGGGCCGGGGAAATGAGCAGTTCTTC.

This chain links TRBV12-3 or TRBV12-4 with TRBJ2-2; TRBD1 aligns across 9 bases. This CDR3 contains 14 residues. J lost 4 bases, V lost 6 bases, and 3 bases had no gene match. The CDR3 here is CASRDRGGTGELFF. CDR3 nucleotides: TGTGCCAGCAGGGACAGGGGTGGCACCGGGGAGCTGTTTTTT.

Many counts were recorded for this clonotype. The chain couples TRBV6-5 to TRBJ2-6; D call uncertain. The CDR3 is 18 amino acids. The V and J ends lost 5 bases and 0 bases respectively, with 17 bases between them. CDR1 MNHEY and CDR2 SVGAGI come from the germline V gene. CDR3 region: CASSGSTTETSGANVLTF. The CDR3 coding sequence is TGTGCCAGCAGTGGCAGTACGACCGAGACCTCTGGGGCCAACGTCCTGACTTTC.

This clonotype has at least ten counts. V and J are TRBV12-3 or TRBV12-4 and TRBJ2-1; 7 nucleotides agree with TRBD1. V lost 6 bases and J lost 5; bases outside the gene matches: 7. The CDR3 covers 14 residues. The CDR3 sequence is CASSFTQGNNEQFF. CDR3 nucleotide sequence: TGTGCCAGCAGCTTCACACAGGGGAACAATGAGCAGTTCTTC.

Comment on this clonotype: A read error may produce the germline difference seen at one junction end. This chain connects TRBV27 to TRBJ1-2; TRBD1 matches at 11 bases. This CDR3 contains 17 residues. The V gene's germline CDR1 is MNHEY and CDR2 SMNVEV (reference sequence). The CDR3 here is CASSLSGTGGGLYGDTF. In DNA, the CDR3 is TGTGCCAGCAGTTTGTCCGGGACAGGGGGTGGACTCTATGGCGACACCTTC.

V gene TRBV2 combines with J gene TRBJ2-1; the D gene is possibly TRBD1 (5 bases). Trimming left V 2 bases short and J 6 bases short, with 8 bases between. This CDR3 has 13 residues. The germline CDR1 and CDR2 sequences are SNHLY and FYNNEI. The DNA for the CDR3 is TGTGCCAGCAGTGAATGGCAGGGCAATGAGCAGTTCTTC. Residues: CASSEWQGNEQFF.

There are many counts of this clonotype. The chain is built from TRBV29-1 and TRBJ1-1; D unclear. There are 11 residues in the CDR3. Germline CDR1 and CDR2: SQVTM and ANQGSEA. V lost 2 bases to trimming and J lost 11 bases, with 12 bases between them. CDR3 nucleotides: TGCAGCGTTGAAATCCGGGGAGAGGCTTTCTTT. The encoded protein is CSVEIRGEAFF.

The sample holds many counts of this clonotype. The chain combines TRBV6-2 or TRBV6-3 with TRBJ2-3, with 12 nucleotides matching TRBD2. J lost 0 bases, V lost 2 bases, and 6 bases had no gene match. Germline V gene sequence: CDR1 MNHEY, CDR2 SVGEGT. The CDR3 length is 18 residues. The CDR3 coding sequence is TGTGCCAGCAGTTACCGTAGGACTAGCGGGGCGAGCACAGATACGCAGTATTTT. Translated: CASSYRRTSGASTDTQYF.

This clonotype was counted many times. The chain employs TRBV11-3 and TRBJ1-1; D remains unclear. The CDR3 is made up of 13 amino acids. V was trimmed by 1 base and J by 0 bases, leaving 3 bases between them. Per germline, CDR1 SGHNT and CDR2 YENEEA. CDR3 sequence reads: CASSLAMNTEAFF. The CDR3 DNA reads as TGTGCCAGCAGCTTAGCAATGAACACTGAAGCTTTCTTT.

This clonotype was found many times. This CDR3 is CASIIQGGEAFF. The DNA of the CDR3 is TGTGCCAGCATTATACAGGGGGGTGAAGCTTTCTTT. The chain links TRBV12-3 or TRBV12-4 to TRBJ1-1; 8 bases line up with TRBD1. J lost 7 bases, V lost 7 bases, and 5 bases had no gene match. The CDR3 length is 12 residues.

The CDR3 reads CASSGTGTSGDTQYF. The CDR3 region has the DNA TGTGCCAGCAGCGGAACCGGGACTAGCGGGGATACGCAGTATTTT. The gene calls are TRBV9 and TRBJ2-3; TRBD2 matches at 12 bases. The CDR3 is made up of 15 amino acids. In germline, CDR1 is SGDLS, CDR2 YYNGEE. J lost 6 bases, V lost 3 bases, and 5 bases had no gene match.

This clonotype was detected ten times or more. In DNA form, the CDR3 reads TGCGCCAGCAGCTTGGACCTCAGGACCCAGTACTTC. Translating it yields CASSLDLRTQYF. The chain carries TRBV5-1 and TRBJ2-5; no clear D gene. The CDR3 is 12 residues long. The V gene lost 0 bases and the J gene lost 7 bases, with 7 bases spanning the gap. Germline V gives CDR1 SGHRS, CDR2 YFSETQ.

This clonotype has ten or more counts. The V and J genes are TRBV27 and TRBJ2-3; 15 bases match TRBD2. The CDR3 sequence is 15 residues long. After removal of 7 bases from V and 10 bases from J, the junction contained 9 bases not matched to a gene. Germline values: CDR1 MNHEY, CDR2 SMNVEV (reference sequence). CDR3 DNA sequence: TGTGCCAGCACCGCCGGGACTAGCGGGGGGTCCGCGCAGTATTTT. Its translation: CASTAGTSGGSAQYF.

This clonotype was observed many times. This chain joins TRBV7-2 and TRBJ2-1; D is ambiguous. This CDR3 is 14 amino acids long. Germline CDR1 is SGHTA and CDR2 is FQGNSA. Trimming cost V 3 bases and J 5 bases, with 11 bases left between them. CDR3 bases: TGTGCCAGCAGCTTGCCAGGCTATCACAATGAGCAGTTCTTC. Amino acids: CASSLPGYHNEQFF.